These T cell receptor beta chains were read from a single sample in a study of human T cells and chemical hapten exposure. TCRdb processed the RACE reads anew with MiXCR; each CDR3 protein has one entry. The sample consists of about 260,000 distinct CDR3 sequences, over 8% of them appearing once. The material was whole blood, obtained in connection with sensitization to the hapten diphenylcyclopropenone (DPC). The receptors stem from a woman aged 40 to 50 with alopecia areata. Some clones in this sample may be carry-over from other donors' samples. Both conserved end residues are part of each CDR3. The order of the fields is J gene, V gene, clone size, D gene, CDR3 protein, CDR3 DNA. D genes are given only for firm matches. The size field is filled for only some rows; it gives once, few, many or a size class.

TRBJ2-3 | TRBV20-1 | . | TRBD2 | CSARLPASGRRDTQYF | TGCAGTGCCCGCCTTCCGGCTAGCGGGAGGAGGGATACGCAGTATTTT
TRBJ1-2 | TRBV20-1 | . | TRBD1 | CSATWDRDSGYTF | TGCAGTGCTACTTGGGACAGGGACTCTGGCTACACCTTC
TRBJ2-1 | TRBV20-1 | many | TRBD2 | CSARLGGRYQNEQFF | TGCAGTGCCCGTCTAGGCGGGAGGTACCAAAATGAGCAGTTCTTC
TRBJ2-2 | TRBV20-1 | few | . | CSSQGRDTGELFF | TGCAGTTCCCAGGGGCGTGACACCGGGGAGCTGTTTTTT
TRBJ2-2 | TRBV10-3 | . | . | CAISESSATCTGELFF | TGTGCCATCAGTGAGTCCTCCGCGACGTGCACCGGGGAGCTGTTTTTT
TRBJ1-5 | TRBV15 | . | TRBD1 | CATSKRDRYQPQHF | TGTGCCACCAGCAAACGGGACAGATATCAGCCCCAGCATTTT
TRBJ2-2 | TRBV19 | . | TRBD2 | CASSTGLAANTGELFF | TGTGCCAGTAGTACCGGACTAGCGGCTAACACCGGGGAGCTGTTTTTT
TRBJ2-1 | TRBV7-2 | few | TRBD1 | CASSLRYDRVNEQFF | TGTGCCAGCAGCTTACGGTATGACAGGGTCAATGAGCAGTTCTTC
TRBJ2-7 | TRBV27 | many | TRBD1 | CASSPVVDRGNSYEQYF | TGTGCCAGCAGTCCCGTAGTTGACAGGGGGAACTCCTACGAGCAGTACTTC
TRBJ2-5 | TRBV10-3 | few | . | CAIRGLSGAQETQYF | TGTGCCATCAGGGGCCTCTCGGGGGCCCAAGAGACCCAGTACTTC
TRBJ2-1 | TRBV11-2 | few | . | CASSHWYNEQFF | TGTGCCAGCAGTCACTGGTACAATGAGCAGTTCTTC
TRBJ2-5 | TRBV20-1 | . | TRBD2 | CSGASGTETQYF | TGCAGTGGGGCTAGCGGGACTGAGACCCAGTACTTC
TRBJ2-3 | TRBV2 | few | TRBD2 | CASRKGGLAGRKGADTQYF | TGTGCCAGCAGGAAGGGGGGGCTAGCGGGTCGCAAAGGAGCCGATACGCAGTATTTT
TRBJ2-1 | TRBV10-3 | . | . | CAISESRTDSYNEQFF | TGTGCCATCAGTGAGTCGAGGACAGACTCCTACAATGAGCAGTTCTTC
TRBJ1-2 | TRBV7-9 | . | . | CASSSDGYGYTF | TGTGCCAGCAGCTCCGACGGCTATGGCTACACCTTC
TRBJ1-1 | TRBV6-6 | many | . | CASSYERGGSEAFF | TGTGCCAGCAGTTACGAGCGGGGTGGCTCTGAAGCTTTCTTT
TRBJ2-2 | TRBV27 | few | . | CASSFQEAGELFF | TGTGCCAGCAGTTTTCAGGAGGCCGGGGAGCTGTTTTTT
TRBJ2-2 | TRBV3-1 | . | . | CASSRRDTSTGELFF | TGTGCCAGCAGCCGCCGGGACACCTCCACCGGGGAGCTGTTTTTT
TRBJ1-2 | TRBV4-1 | few | . | CASSQASGTTSYTF | TGCGCCAGCAGCCAAGCGTCAGGGACTACAAGCTACACCTTC
TRBJ2-5 | TRBV11-2 | . | . | CASSAGRETQYF | TGTGCCAGCAGCGCAGGCCGGGAGACCCAGTACTTC
TRBJ2-3 | TRBV10-3 | few | TRBD1 | CAISENRGDADTQYF | TGTGCCATCAGTGAAAACAGGGGGGACGCAGATACGCAGTATTTT
TRBJ1-1 | TRBV7-2 | . | TRBD1 | CASSVTGGSAEAFF | TGTGCCAGCAGCGTAACAGGGGGCAGCGCTGAAGCTTTCTTT
TRBJ2-2 | TRBV6-2/TRBV6-3 | few | . | CASSYSIGDPSNTGELFF | TGTGCCAGCAGTTACTCGATAGGGGACCCCTCGAACACCGGGGAGCTGTTTTTT
TRBJ1-1 | TRBV27 | many | . | CASSLGLRVRGTEAFF | TGTGCCAGCAGTTTAGGCCTCCGGGTGAGAGGGACTGAAGCTTTCTTT
TRBJ2-7 | TRBV20-1 | many | . | CSARDQRPSSVYEQYF | TGCAGTGCTAGAGACCAAAGGCCAAGTAGTGTCTACGAGCAGTACTTC
TRBJ2-1 | TRBV4-3 | few | . | CASSQNTNHAYNEQFF | TGCGCCAGCAGCCAAAATACAAACCATGCCTACAATGAGCAGTTCTTC
TRBJ2-1 | TRBV6-1 | many | TRBD1 | CASCRDRVRIEQFF | TGTGCCAGCTGCCGCGACAGGGTCCGGATTGAGCAGTTCTTC
TRBJ2-4 | TRBV4-2 | . | . | CASSQDGPAAKNIQYF | TGTGCCAGCAGCCAAGATGGTCCAGCGGCCAAAAACATTCAGTACTTC
TRBJ2-3 | TRBV6-5 | . | TRBD2 | CASSLGLAQGTDTQYF | TGTGCCAGCAGCCTCGGACTAGCCCAGGGGACAGATACGCAGTATTTT
TRBJ2-1 | TRBV14 | . | TRBD1 | CASSYGQGWDEQFF | TGTGCCAGCAGTTACGGACAGGGCTGGGATGAGCAGTTCTTC
TRBJ2-7 | TRBV7-9 | . | TRBD1 | CASSLAGTGGLSEQYF | TGTGCCAGCAGCTTAGCGGGGACAGGGGGTCTGAGCGAGCAGTACTTC
TRBJ2-7 | TRBV20-1 | . | . | CSARDPLVSPYEQYF | TGCAGTGCTAGAGATCCACTCGTTAGCCCCTACGAGCAGTACTTC
TRBJ1-4 | TRBV27 | . | . | CASSSGRNEKLFF | TGTGCCAGCAGTTCAGGGAGGAATGAAAAACTGTTTTTT
TRBJ1-4 | TRBV28 | many | TRBD1 | CASSPQAGQGGPLNEKLFF | TGTGCCAGCAGTCCCCAAGCGGGACAGGGGGGCCCGCTAAATGAAAAACTGTTTTTT
TRBJ2-3 | TRBV3-1 | few | TRBD2 | CASSPQLAGATDTQYF | TGTGCCAGCAGCCCCCAACTAGCGGGAGCCACAGATACGCAGTATTTT
TRBJ2-5 | TRBV27 | . | . | CARLQGGGETQYF | TGTGCCAGATTACAGGGTGGCGGCGAGACCCAGTACTTC
TRBJ2-7 | TRBV6-2/TRBV6-3 | many | TRBD1 | CASSFTGGPYEQYF | TGTGCCAGCAGCTTCACAGGGGGCCCCTACGAGCAGTACTTC
TRBJ2-5 | TRBV2 | . | . | CASKGPLRETQYF | TGTGCCAGCAAAGGGCCTCTCAGGGAGACCCAGTACTTC
TRBJ2-7 | TRBV28 | . | TRBD1 | CASSSLRQGMVEQYF | TGTGCCAGCAGTTCCCTTAGACAGGGGATGGTCGAGCAGTACTTC
TRBJ2-3 | TRBV7-3 | . | . | CASSLYDRRTDTQYF | TGTGCCAGCAGCTTATACGACCGTCGGACAGATACGCAGTATTTT
TRBJ2-3 | TRBV7-2 | . | TRBD1 | CASSLVGDRVTDTQYF | TGTGCCAGCAGCTTAGTTGGGGACAGGGTTACAGATACGCAGTATTTT
TRBJ1-2 | TRBV5-1 | few | . | CASSLDTSYGYTF | TGCGCCAGCAGCTTGGACACCTCCTATGGCTACACCTTC
TRBJ2-7 | TRBV10-3 | . | TRBD2 | CAISESGGRAYEQYF | TGTGCCATCAGTGAGTCGGGCGGGAGGGCCTACGAGCAGTACTTC
TRBJ2-6 | TRBV12-3/TRBV12-4 | . | . | CASSGTGETNVLTF | TGTGCCAGCAGTGGTACGGGGGAGACCAACGTCCTGACTTTC
TRBJ2-1 | TRBV12-3/TRBV12-4 | few | . | CASSHRTVVKSYNEQFF | TGTGCCAGCAGTCATAGGACAGTCGTAAAGTCCTACAATGAGCAGTTCTTC
TRBJ1-5 | TRBV28 | many | TRBD1 | CASSSGGGYNQPQHF | TGTGCCAGCAGTTCAGGGGGCGGCTACAATCAGCCCCAGCATTTT
TRBJ1-2 | TRBV28 | many | TRBD1 | CASRTTGERGGYTF | TGTGCCAGCAGGACGACAGGGGAGAGGGGTGGCTACACCTTC
TRBJ2-5 | TRBV12-3/TRBV12-4 | . | . | CASSFPGNVKETQYF | TGTGCCAGCAGTTTCCCGGGGAATGTCAAAGAGACCCAGTACTTC
TRBJ1-5 | TRBV27 | many | . | CASSSSGSQPQHF | TGTGCCAGCAGTTCCTCGGGGAGCCAGCCCCAGCATTTT
TRBJ2-7 | TRBV28 | many | . | CASTSGTGSYEQYF | TGTGCCAGCACCTCCGGGACGGGTTCCTACGAGCAGTACTTC